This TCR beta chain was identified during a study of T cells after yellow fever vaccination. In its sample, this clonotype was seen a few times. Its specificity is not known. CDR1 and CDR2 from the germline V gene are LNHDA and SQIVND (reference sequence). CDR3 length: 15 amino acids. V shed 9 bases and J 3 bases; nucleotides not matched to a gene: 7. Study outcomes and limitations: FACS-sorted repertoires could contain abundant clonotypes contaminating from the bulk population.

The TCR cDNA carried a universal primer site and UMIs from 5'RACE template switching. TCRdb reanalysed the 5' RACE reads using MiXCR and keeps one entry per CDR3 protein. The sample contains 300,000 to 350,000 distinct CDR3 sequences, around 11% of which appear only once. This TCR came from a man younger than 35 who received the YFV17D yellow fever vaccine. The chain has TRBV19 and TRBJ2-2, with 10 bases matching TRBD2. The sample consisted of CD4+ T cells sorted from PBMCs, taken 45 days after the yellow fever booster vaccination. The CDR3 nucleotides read TGTGCCAGCACTAGCGGGGACCGCTACACCGGGGAGCTGTTTTTT. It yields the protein CASTSGDRYTGELFF.